Listed below are T cell receptor beta chains from one sample, sequenced in a study of technical replicates of blood from several donors. Assay used: immunoSEQ multiplex PCR; TCRdb lists only in-frame clones, some missing. The sample lists approximately 51,000 clones; about 94% were seen once. Sequencing was done on a sample of PBMCs. The receptors were gathered from a human donor in good health. Some clones in this sample may be carry-over from other donors' samples. The CDR3 runs from the conserved cysteine through the conserved F or W. D genes are given only for firm matches. Not every row has a clone size; where given, it reads once, few, many or a size class.

d_gene	v_gene	j_gene	abundance	CDR3aa	CDR3nt
.	TRBV6-9	TRBJ1-5	.	CASSYPTGIVNQPQHF	TGTGCCAGCAGTTATCCTACAGGGATCGTCAATCAGCCCCAGCATTTT
.	TRBV30	TRBJ2-2	once	CAWSRGGFTGELFF	TGTGCCTGGAGTAGAGGGGGTTTTACCGGGGAGCTGTTTTTT
TRBD1	TRBV29-1	TRBJ2-2	.	CSAGQGDTGELFF	TGCAGCGCAGGACAGGGGGACACCGGGGAGCTGTTTTTT
.	TRBV4-1	TRBJ1-5	.	CASSQDPSNQPQHF	TGCGCCAGCAGCCAAGATCCCAGTAATCAGCCCCAGCATTTT
TRBD1	TRBV5-4	TRBJ2-6	.	CASSPRDSNSGANVLTF	TGTGCCAGCAGCCCACGGGACAGTAACTCTGGGGCCAACGTCCTGACTTTC
.	TRBV27	TRBJ2-5	.	CASSLGAAQETQYF	TGTGCCAGCAGTTTAGGGGCCGCCCAAGAGACCCAGTACTTC
TRBD2	TRBV12-5	TRBJ2-1	.	CASGSSPSGASNEQFF	TGTGCTAGTGGTTCCTCGCCTAGCGGAGCAAGCAATGAGCAGTTCTTC
TRBD2	TRBV5-1	TRBJ2-5	once	CASSLLLAGGPRYIRGETQYF	TGCGCCAGCAGCTTGCTTCTAGCGGGAGGGCCGAGGTATATTCGGGGAGAGACCCAGTACTTC
TRBD1	TRBV28	TRBJ2-1	.	CASGQGGRGEQFF	TGTGCCAGCGGACAGGGGGGGAGAGGGGAGCAGTTCTTC
.	TRBV30	TRBJ1-2	.	CAWSDSTNYGYTF	TGTGCCTGGAGTGACAGTACTAACTATGGCTACACCTTC
TRBD1	TRBV6-5	TRBJ1-6	.	CASRGQGGGSPLHF	TGTGCCAGCAGAGGACAGGGAGGTGGTTCACCCCTCCACTTT
TRBD2	TRBV9	TRBJ2-6	.	CASSATSGGPSGANVLTF	TGTGCCAGCAGCGCGACTAGCGGGGGGCCCTCTGGGGCCAACGTCCTGACTTTC
TRBD1	TRBV7-3	TRBJ1-6	few	CASSPLSGDRVDSPLHF	TGTGCCAGCAGCCCTCTAAGTGGGGACAGGGTAGATTCACCCCTCCACTTT
.	TRBV9	TRBJ2-7	.	CASSATSSYEQYF	TGTGCCAGCAGCGCGACAAGCTCCTACGAGCAGTACTTC
TRBD2	TRBV5-6	TRBJ2-1	.	CASSISLAGNYNEQFF	TGTGCCAGCAGCATCTCGCTAGCGGGGAATTACAATGAGCAGTTCTTC
TRBD1	TRBV27	TRBJ1-5	once	CASSLRGGQGVQPQHF	TGTGCCAGCAGTTTAAGGGGGGGACAGGGGGTTCAGCCCCAGCATTTT
.	TRBV19	TRBJ1-1	few	CASSIGGQNTEAFF	TGTGCCAGTAGTATAGGTGGACAGAACACTGAAGCTTTCTTT
TRBD2	TRBV4-1	TRBJ2-7	few	CASSLGTSGSYEQYF	TGCGCCAGCAGCCTTGGGACTAGCGGGAGCTACGAGCAGTACTTC
.	TRBV7-9	TRBJ1-2	.	CASSRGGSHGYTF	TGTGCCAGCAGTCGAGGGGGTAGTCATGGCTACACCTTC
TRBD1	TRBV4-1	TRBJ2-5	.	CASSQLGQGEETQYF	TGCGCCAGCAGCCAACTTGGGCAGGGGGAAGAGACCCAGTACTTC
TRBD1	TRBV4-3	TRBJ2-7	few	CASSQDRTGGDEQYF	TGCGCCAGCAGCCAAGATAGGACAGGGGGCGACGAGCAGTACTTC
.	TRBV29-1	TRBJ2-5	once	CSVEGGDETQYF	TGCAGCGTTGAAGGCGGGGATGAGACCCAGTACTTC
TRBD2	TRBV9	TRBJ2-3	once	CASSVVDGRGADTQYF	TGTGCCAGCAGCGTAGTCGACGGGAGGGGTGCAGATACGCAGTATTTT
TRBD2	TRBV4-2	TRBJ2-5	.	CASSSRGGLGETQYF	TGTGCCAGCAGCTCGCGGGGGGGGCTCGGAGAGACCCAGTACTTC
.	TRBV25-1	TRBJ2-1	once	CASRAQVSYNEQFF	TGTGCCAGCAGGGCACAGGTTTCCTACAATGAGCAGTTCTTC
TRBD1	TRBV6-5	TRBJ1-1	.	CASSYVDRQGEAFF	TGTGCCAGCAGTTACGTGGACAGGCAGGGGGAAGCTTTCTTT
.	TRBV5-5	TRBJ1-1	few	CASSHVRGTDEAFF	TGTGCCAGCAGCCACGTCCGGGGGACGGATGAAGCTTTCTTT
.	TRBV5-1	TRBJ1-2	.	CASRSVTPGHNYGYTF	TGCGCCAGCAGATCGGTCACCCCGGGACACAACTATGGCTACACCTTC
TRBD2	TRBV11-2	TRBJ2-1	.	CASSATSGGGNEQFF	TGTGCCAGCAGCGCGACTAGCGGAGGGGGCAATGAGCAGTTCTTC
TRBD1	TRBV4-2	TRBJ1-6	.	CASSQDGTGGNSPLHF	TGTGCCAGCAGCCAAGACGGGACAGGGGGAAATTCACCCCTCCACTTT
TRBD2	TRBV9	TRBJ2-5	once	CASSDGTSGGLQETQYF	TGTGCCAGCAGCGACGGGACTAGCGGGGGGCTTCAAGAGACCCAGTACTTC
TRBD1	TRBV13	TRBJ1-3	.	CASIEKGASGNTIYF	TGTGCCAGCATCGAGAAGGGGGCCTCTGGAAACACCATATATTTT
TRBD2	TRBV4-3	TRBJ2-7	.	CASSHQRGGYEQYF	TGCGCCAGCAGCCACCAGCGGGGGGGCTACGAGCAGTACTTC
.	TRBV15	TRBJ2-5	.	CATSRDPRETQYF	TGTGCCACCAGCAGAGATCCCCGGGAGACCCAGTACTTC
TRBD1	TRBV5-4	TRBJ2-7	.	CASSFGQGHEQYF	TGTGCCAGCAGCTTTGGACAGGGCCACGAGCAGTACTTC
.	TRBV11-3	TRBJ2-7	.	CASSLRGGHSYEQYF	TGTGCCAGCAGCTTACGTGGCGGCCACTCCTACGAGCAGTACTTC
TRBD1	TRBV6-5	TRBJ1-2	.	CASSYSRGTGHGYTF	TGTGCCAGCAGTTACTCGAGAGGGACAGGGCATGGCTACACCTTC
.	TRBV6-5	TRBJ1-1	.	CASSGGPFREAFF	TGTGCCAGCAGCGGAGGGCCTTTTCGGGAAGCTTTCTTT
TRBD2	TRBV2	TRBJ2-1	.	CASKSGLAGSYNEQFF	TGTGCCAGCAAGTCTGGACTAGCGGGTTCCTACAATGAGCAGTTCTTC
TRBD2	TRBV5-1	TRBJ2-3	.	CASSLGGSGGSDTQYF	TGCGCCAGCAGCTTGGGTGGTAGCGGGGGTTCAGATACGCAGTATTTT
TRBD1	TRBV4-3	TRBJ1-6	.	CASSFRGISSPLHF	TGCGCCAGCAGCTTCAGGGGGATAAGTTCACCCCTCCACTTT
.	TRBV5-4	TRBJ2-1	once	CASSLYSPRDEQFF	TGTGCCAGCAGCTTGTACAGCCCCAGGGATGAGCAGTTCTTC
TRBD1	TRBV28	TRBJ1-6	.	CASSLPGQGMSYNSPLHF	TGTGCCAGCAGTCTCCCGGGACAGGGTATGTCCTATAATTCACCCCTCCACTTT
TRBD2	TRBV2	TRBJ2-7	few	CASILTSSSSEQYF	TGTGCCAGCATTCTGACTAGCTCCTCTTCCGAGCAGTACTTC
.	TRBV5-6	TRBJ2-7	once	CASREIGSSYEQYF	TGTGCCAGCCGAGAGATTGGTAGCTCCTACGAGCAGTACTTC
TRBD2	TRBV7-9	TRBJ2-7	.	CASSFVASGSHEQYF	TGTGCCAGCAGCTTTGTGGCTAGCGGGAGCCACGAGCAGTACTTC
.	TRBV19	TRBJ1-1	.	CASSMAYTEAFF	TGTGCCAGTAGTATGGCTTACACTGAAGCTTTCTTT
.	TRBV15	TRBJ1-6	.	CATSRDRGGWALHF	TGTGCCACCAGCAGAGATCGGGGGGGGTGGGCCCTCCACTTT
TRBD1	TRBV5-1	TRBJ2-7	.	CASRLTPGQHYEQYF	TGCGCCAGCCGCTTAACCCCGGGACAGCACTACGAGCAGTACTTC
TRBD2	TRBV9	TRBJ2-1	.	CASSVEGGRAYNEQFF	TGTGCCAGCAGCGTAGAAGGCGGGAGGGCTTACAATGAGCAGTTCTTC
TRBD2	TRBV10-2	TRBJ2-3	.	CASTGSGGATTQYF	TGCGCCAGCACTGGGAGCGGGGGGGCTACTACGCAGTATTTT
TRBD2	TRBV7-6	TRBJ2-5	.	CASSSYPSGGADETQYF	TGTGCCAGCAGCTCCTACCCTAGCGGGGGGGCGGATGAGACCCAGTACTTC